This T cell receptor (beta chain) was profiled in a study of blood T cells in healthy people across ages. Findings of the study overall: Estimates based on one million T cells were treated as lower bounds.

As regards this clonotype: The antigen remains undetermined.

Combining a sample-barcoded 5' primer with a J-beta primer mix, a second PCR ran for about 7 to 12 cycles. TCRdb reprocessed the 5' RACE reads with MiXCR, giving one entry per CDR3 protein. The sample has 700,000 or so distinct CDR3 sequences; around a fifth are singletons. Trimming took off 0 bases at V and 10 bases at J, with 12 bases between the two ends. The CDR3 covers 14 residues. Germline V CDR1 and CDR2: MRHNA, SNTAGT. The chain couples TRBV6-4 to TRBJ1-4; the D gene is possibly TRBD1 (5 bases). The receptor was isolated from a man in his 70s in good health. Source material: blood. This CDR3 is CASSDSPGEGKLFF. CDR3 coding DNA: TGTGCCAGCAGTGACTCTCCGGGGGAGGGAAAACTGTTTTTT.